The T cell receptor beta chain described here comes from a study of CD8+ T cells in alopecia areata. Study overall: Treatment of the treated patients consisted of oral tofacitinib, 5 to 10 mg twice daily.

Study-wide results and limits: The study found that many expanded lesional clones persisted in scalp and blood during tofacitinib. Given one nonresponder, whether baseline CD8+ expansion relates to response remains uncertain.

Sequencing relied on a cDNA template that was reverse transcribed from extracted RNA. Clones were read by immunoSEQ multiplex PCR, and TCRdb kept only the in-frame ones, dropping some. The sample gives fewer than 250,000 clones, 60% of which show up once; approximately 1% is in the top ten. A word on this clone: What it recognizes is unknown.

The treatment is: oral pan-JAK inhibitor, 5-10 mg twice daily. Researchers gathered lesional scalp punch biopsies and peripheral blood from patients with alopecia areata. Deletions cut 2 bases from V and 0 bases from J, with 16 bases between. Germline assignment: CDR1 GTSNPN and CDR2 SVGIG (reference sequence). CDR3 length: 16 amino acids. V is TRBV30 and J is TRBJ1-1; D may be TRBD1 (5 bases). The receptor's source is a human donor with alopecia areata. The sequencing here drew on CD4+ T cells sorted from blood, taken at week 24, from a patient treated with tofacitinib. The CDR3 sequence is CAWSRSFGGMNTEAFF. As DNA, the CDR3 is TGTGCCTGGAGTAGGAGTTTCGGGGGAATGAACACTGAAGCTTTCTTT.